The sequence of this TCR beta chain was determined in a study of blood T cell repertoires in COVID-19. Assay: immunoSEQ multiplex PCR; the TCRdb copy retains only in-frame clones and omits some. Of just over 75,000 clones listed, approximately 90% were seen once; the top ten hold approximately 4.9%. This clone appeared a few times. Different DNA sequences within this sample yield the same CDR3. This CDR3 has 15 amino acids. Trimming left V 6 bases short and J 4 bases short, with 19 bases between. CDR1 is MNHEY and CDR2 is SVGAGI in the germline V gene. Input material: peripheral blood. This clonotype was sampled from a woman of 80 years or more with active or convalescent COVID-19. V and J are TRBV6-5 and TRBJ2-7; a possible D gene is TRBD2 (7 bases). The CDR3 loop is CASSPRAGGPYEQYF. CDR3 nucleotides: TGTGCCAGCAGCCCCCGCGCCGGGGGGCCATACGAGCAGTACTTC.